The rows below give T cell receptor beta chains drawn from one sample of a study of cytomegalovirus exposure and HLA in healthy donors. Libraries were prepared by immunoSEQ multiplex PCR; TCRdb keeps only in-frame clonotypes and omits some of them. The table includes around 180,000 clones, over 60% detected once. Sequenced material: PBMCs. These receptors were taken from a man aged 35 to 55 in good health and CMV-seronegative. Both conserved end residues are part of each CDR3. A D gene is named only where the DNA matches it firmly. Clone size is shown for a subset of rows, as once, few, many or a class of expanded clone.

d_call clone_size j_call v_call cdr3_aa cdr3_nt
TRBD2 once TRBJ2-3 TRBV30 CAWSVALAGGDTQYF TGTGCCTGGAGTGTAGCGCTAGCGGGAGGAGATACGCAGTATTTT
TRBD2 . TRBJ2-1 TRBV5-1 CASSPVASGSDEQFF TGCGCCAGCAGCCCGGTGGCTAGCGGGAGCGATGAGCAGTTCTTC
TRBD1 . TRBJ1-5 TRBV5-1 CASSSLPRTGSSNQPQHF TGCGCCAGCAGCTCACTCCCCCGGACAGGGAGTAGCAATCAGCCCCAGCATTTT
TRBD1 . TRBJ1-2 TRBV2 CASSDPTGEGYTF TGTGCCAGCAGTGATCCGACAGGGGAGGGCTACACCTTC
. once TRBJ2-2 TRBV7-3 CASSLITRGGLNTGELFF TGTGCCAGCAGCTTGATTACGAGAGGAGGACTGAACACCGGGGAGCTGTTTTTT
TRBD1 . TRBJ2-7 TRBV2 CASRGQGRYEQYF TGTGCCAGCAGGGGACAGGGCCGATACGAGCAGTACTTC
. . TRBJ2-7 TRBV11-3 CASSFAASGQFYEQYF TGTGCCAGCAGCTTCGCGGCGTCCGGACAGTTCTACGAGCAGTACTTC
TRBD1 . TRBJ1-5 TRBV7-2 CASSLTGASQPQHF TGTGCCAGCAGCTTGACAGGGGCAAGTCAGCCCCAGCATTTT
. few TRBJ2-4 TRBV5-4 CASSLESGLAKNIQYF TGTGCCAGCAGCTTGGAGAGCGGACTAGCCAAAAACATTCAGTACTTC
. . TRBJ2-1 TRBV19 CATGYADNEQFF TGTGCCACCGGGTACGCCGACAATGAGCAGTTCTTC
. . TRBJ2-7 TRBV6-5 CASSFRQPYEQYF TGTGCCAGCAGTTTTAGACAGCCATACGAGCAGTACTTC
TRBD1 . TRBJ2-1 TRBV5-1 CASSLTGTGGVDEQFF TGCGCCAGCAGCTTGACCGGGACAGGGGGAGTGGATGAGCAGTTCTTC
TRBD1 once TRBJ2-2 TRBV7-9 CASSDRGQGTGELFF TGTGCCAGCAGCGACAGGGGGCAGGGCACCGGGGAGCTGTTTTTT
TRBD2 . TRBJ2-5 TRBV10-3 CAISAWEGRETQYF TGTGCCATCAGTGCTTGGGAGGGCCGGGAGACCCAGTACTTC
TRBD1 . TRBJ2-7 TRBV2 CASSTGGIAQYF TGTGCCAGCAGTACAGGGGGCATAGCGCAGTACTTC
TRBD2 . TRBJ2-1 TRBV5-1 CASSGTSGGSYNEQFF TGCGCCAGCAGCGGGACTAGCGGGGGCTCCTACAATGAGCAGTTCTTC
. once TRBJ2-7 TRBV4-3 CASSQDRGSSDEQYF TGCGCCAGCAGCCAAGATCGCGGTAGCTCGGACGAGCAGTACTTC
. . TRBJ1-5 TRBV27 CASSLGQNNQPQHF TGTGCCAGCAGTCTAGGACAGAACAATCAGCCCCAGCATTTT
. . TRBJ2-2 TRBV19 CASSIQTGENTGELFF TGTGCCAGTAGTATTCAGACAGGCGAGAACACCGGGGAGCTGTTTTTT
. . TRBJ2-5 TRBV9 CASSRGQGARETQYF TGTGCCAGCAGCCGCGGCCAGGGTGCACGCGAGACCCAGTACTTC
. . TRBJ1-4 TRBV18 CASSPLHTATNEKLFF TGTGCCAGCTCACCACTGCACACAGCAACTAATGAAAAACTGTTTTTT
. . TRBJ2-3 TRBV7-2 CASSPREGVRTDTQYF TGTGCCAGCAGCCCCCGAGAGGGAGTGCGCACAGATACGCAGTATTTT
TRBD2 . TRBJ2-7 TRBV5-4 CASSAWRTSGRYEQYF TGTGCCAGCAGCGCCTGGCGGACTAGCGGGAGGTACGAGCAGTACTTC
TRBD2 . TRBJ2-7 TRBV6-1 CASSERTSGGLGQYF TGTGCCAGCAGTGAAAGAACTAGCGGGGGGTTGGGGCAGTACTTC
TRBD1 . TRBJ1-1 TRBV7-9 CASSQRQGMNTEAFF TGTGCCAGCAGCCAAAGACAGGGAATGAACACTGAAGCTTTCTTT
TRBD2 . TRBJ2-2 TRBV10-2 CASRTSVSRGTGELFF TGCGCCAGCAGGACTAGCGTATCTCGGGGCACCGGGGAGCTGTTTTTT
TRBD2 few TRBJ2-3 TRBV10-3 CATLGGTSTDTQYF TGTGCCACTCTGGGGGGGACTAGCACAGATACGCAGTATTTT
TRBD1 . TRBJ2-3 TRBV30 CAWSVQGADTQYF TGTGCCTGGAGTGTACAGGGGGCAGATACGCAGTATTTT
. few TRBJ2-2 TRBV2 CASSGLRNTGELFF TGTGCCAGCAGTGGGCTTCGGAACACCGGGGAGCTGTTTTTT
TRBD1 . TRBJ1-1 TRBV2 CASSQRMGQGTTEAFF TGTGCCAGCAGCCAAAGGATGGGACAGGGGACGACTGAAGCTTTCTTT
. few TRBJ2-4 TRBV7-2 CASSLSHFQYF TGTGCCAGCAGCTTAAGCCATTTTCAGTACTTC
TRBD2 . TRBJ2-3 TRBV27 CASRGSLAGAPDTQYF TGTGCCAGCAGGGGATCACTAGCGGGGGCCCCAGATACGCAGTATTTT
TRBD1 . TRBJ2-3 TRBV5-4 CASSLGDRGQINTQYF TGTGCCAGCAGCTTAGGGGACAGGGGGCAGATTAATACGCAGTATTTT
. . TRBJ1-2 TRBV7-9 CASSPSGGPYGYTF TGTGCCAGCAGCCCTTCGGGGGGCCCCTATGGCTACACCTTC
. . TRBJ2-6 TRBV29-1 CSVEDPYSSGANVLTF TGCAGCGTTGAAGATCCCTACAGCTCTGGGGCCAACGTCCTGACTTTC
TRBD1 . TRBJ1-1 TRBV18 CASYAGTGTFEAFF TGTGCCAGCTACGCCGGGACAGGGACCTTTGAAGCTTTCTTT
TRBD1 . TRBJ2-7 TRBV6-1 CASSGGQGSSYEQYF TGTGCCAGCAGTGGGGGACAGGGTAGCTCCTACGAGCAGTACTTC
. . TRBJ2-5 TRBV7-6 CASSSNLGSFWGKETQYF TGTGCCAGCAGCTCAAACTTGGGCAGTTTCTGGGGCAAAGAGACCCAGTACTTC
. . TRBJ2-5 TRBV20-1 CSAHTEETQYF TGCAGTGCTCACACCGAAGAGACCCAGTACTTC
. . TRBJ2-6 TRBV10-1 CASLRVSSGANVLTF TGCGCCAGCCTGAGAGTGAGCTCTGGGGCCAACGTCCTGACTTTC
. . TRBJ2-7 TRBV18 CASSPVRDSTYEQYF TGTGCCAGCTCACCAGTCCGCGACAGTACCTACGAGCAGTACTTC
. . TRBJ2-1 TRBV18 CASHQGGNEQFF TGTGCCAGCCACCAGGGGGGCAATGAGCAGTTCTTC
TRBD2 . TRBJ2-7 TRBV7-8 CASSLMGLVYEQYF TGTGCCAGCAGCCTGATGGGACTAGTTTACGAGCAGTACTTC
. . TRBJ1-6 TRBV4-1 CASSQVSDSPLHF TGCGCCAGCAGCCAAGTTAGCGACTCACCCCTCCACTTT